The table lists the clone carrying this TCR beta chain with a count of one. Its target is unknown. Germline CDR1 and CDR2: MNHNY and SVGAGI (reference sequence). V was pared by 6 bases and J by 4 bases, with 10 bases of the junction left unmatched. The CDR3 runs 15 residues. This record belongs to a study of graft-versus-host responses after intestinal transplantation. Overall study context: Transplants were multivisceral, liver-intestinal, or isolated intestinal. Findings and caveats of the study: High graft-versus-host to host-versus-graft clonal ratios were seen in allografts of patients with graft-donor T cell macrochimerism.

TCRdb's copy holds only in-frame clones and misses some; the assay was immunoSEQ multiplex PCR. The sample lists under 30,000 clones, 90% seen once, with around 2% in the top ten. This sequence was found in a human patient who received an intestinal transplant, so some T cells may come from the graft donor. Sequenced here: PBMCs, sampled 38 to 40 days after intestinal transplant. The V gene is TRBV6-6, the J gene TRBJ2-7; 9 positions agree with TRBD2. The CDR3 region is CASRGKGLAGYEQYF. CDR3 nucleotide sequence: TGTGCCAGCAGGGGCAAGGGACTAGCTGGGTACGAGCAGTACTTC.